The clone carrying this T cell receptor beta chain was observed a few times. Antigen: not known. The V gene lost 4 bases and the J gene lost 13 bases, with 16 bases spanning the gap. Germline CDR1 is LGHNA and CDR2 is YSLEER. The CDR3 is made up of 12 amino acids. The data were obtained in a study of T cell repertoires in cytomegalovirus infection. One entry per CDR3 protein results from TCRdb running MiXCR on the reads. The repertoire holds hundreds of thousands of distinct CDR3 sequences, roughly 16% seen once, with 12% in the top ten. General study points: The study identified carriers of CMV plus the relevant HLA from cumulative public TCR beta family frequency. CMV-specific HLA-C-restricted TCR beta clonotypes dominated the ex vivo response.

Input material: PBMCs. The sequence came from a human donor in good health (CMV status not recorded). Some clones in this sample may be carry-over from other donors' samples. This chain links TRBV4-3 with TRBJ1-1; no clear D. The CDR3 spells CASSPGRAVSFF. The CDR3 DNA sequence: TGCGCCAGCAGCCCCGGACGGGCGGTGAGTTTCTTT.